A selection of T cell receptor beta chains follows, all from one sample in a study of CD8 T cells in Susac syndrome. In TCRdb, the immunoSEQ multiplex PCR reads were re-called with MiXCR into one record per CDR3 protein. The sample holds roughly 200,000 distinct CDR3 sequences, under 95% seen once. Sequenced sample: CD4+ T cells from PBMCs. The receptors derive from a human donor in good health. CDR3s include the opening cysteine and the closing phenylalanine or tryptophan. Each record gives: D gene, V gene, J gene, clone size, CDR3 DNA, CDR3 protein. A D gene is named only where the DNA matches it firmly. For some rows the clone size is stated as once, few or many, or as a class when expanded; others skip it.

>NA|TRBV5-1|TRBJ1-1|once
TGCGCCAGCAGCTTGGGAGATTATGAAGCTTTCTTT
CASSLGDYEAFF
>TRBD1|TRBV29-1|TRBJ1-2|NA
TGCAGCGTTGCCAAAGACAGGGTGGGAGACTATGGCTACACCTTC
CSVAKDRVGDYGYTF
>NA|TRBV14|TRBJ2-1|once
TGTGCCAGCAGCCCACTCAGGGGGGCCTACAATGAGCAGTTCTTC
CASSPLRGAYNEQFF
>NA|TRBV25-1|TRBJ1-3|once
TGTGCCAGCAGTGAATTCGGCGGTACTGGAAACACCATATATTTT
CASSEFGGTGNTIYF
>NA|TRBV4-1|TRBJ2-3|NA
TGCGCCAGCAGCCAAGGACCTCTTAGTAGGGGGGGGTCTTCAGATACGCAGTATTTT
CASSQGPLSRGGSSDTQYF
>TRBD1|TRBV28|TRBJ1-2|NA
TGTGCCAGCAGTCCCCAGACAGGGCTAGTAAGGGGCTACACCTTC
CASSPQTGLVRGYTF
>NA|TRBV2|TRBJ1-6|NA
TGTGCCAGCAGTGAAGATAGTAATTCACCCCTCCACTTT
CASSEDSNSPLHF
>TRBD2|TRBV4-2|TRBJ2-2|NA
TGTGCCAGCAGCCAACCCTCGGGAGGGACCGGGGAGCTGTTTTTT
CASSQPSGGTGELFF
>NA|TRBV20-1|TRBJ2-1|NA
TGCAGCGCCGGGCGGGGACCCCCCTACAATGAGCAGTTCTTC
CSAGRGPPYNEQFF
>NA|TRBV6-2/TRBV6-3|TRBJ1-4|NA
TGTGCCAGCAACCGGGACGGGACCCTAAAAAGGCTGTTTTTT
CASNRDGTLKRLFF
>TRBD2|TRBV27|TRBJ2-6|once
TGTGCCAGCAGTGGACTAGCTGGGAGGTTTGGGGCCAACGTCCTGACTTTC
CASSGLAGRFGANVLTF
>TRBD2|TRBV7-2|TRBJ2-1|NA
TGTGCCAGCAGCTCCACACGGGGACTAGCGGGGGGGCAGGGGTTCTTC
CASSSTRGLAGGQGFF
>TRBD1|TRBV29-1|TRBJ2-7|NA
TGCAGCGTCGGGACAGACCTCTACGAGCAGTACTTC
CSVGTDLYEQYF
>NA|TRBV30|TRBJ1-1|NA
TGTGCCTGGAAACCAGACATGAACACTGAAGCTTTCTTT
CAWKPDMNTEAFF
>NA|TRBV9|TRBJ2-2|NA
TGTGCCAGCAGCGTAGGGGACGGTAGCACCGGGGAGCTGTTTTTT
CASSVGDGSTGELFF
>TRBD1|TRBV5-4|TRBJ2-6|NA
TGTGCCAGCAGCCCTAGACAGGGGGTTGGCGATGGGGCCAACGTCCTGACTTTC
CASSPRQGVGDGANVLTF
>TRBD1|TRBV5-4|TRBJ2-7|NA
TGTGCCAGCAGAGCCCGACAGGGTAGCGAGCAGTACTTC
CASRARQGSEQYF
>NA|TRBV28|TRBJ1-1|NA
TGTGCCAGCAGTTTAGTTGGGTATGAAGCTTTCTTT
CASSLVGYEAFF